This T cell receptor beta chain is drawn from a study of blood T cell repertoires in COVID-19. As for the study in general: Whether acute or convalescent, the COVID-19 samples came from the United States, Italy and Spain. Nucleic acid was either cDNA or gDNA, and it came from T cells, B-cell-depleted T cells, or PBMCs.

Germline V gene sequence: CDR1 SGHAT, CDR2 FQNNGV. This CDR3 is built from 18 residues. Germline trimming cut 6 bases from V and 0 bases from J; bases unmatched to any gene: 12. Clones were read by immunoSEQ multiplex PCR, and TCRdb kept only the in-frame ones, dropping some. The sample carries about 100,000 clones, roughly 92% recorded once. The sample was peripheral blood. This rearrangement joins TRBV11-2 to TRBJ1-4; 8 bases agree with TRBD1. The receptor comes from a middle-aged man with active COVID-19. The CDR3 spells CASRRPAQGAATNEKLFF. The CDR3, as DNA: TGTGCCAGCAGGCGGCCAGCCCAGGGGGCGGCAACTAATGAAAAACTGTTTTTT.